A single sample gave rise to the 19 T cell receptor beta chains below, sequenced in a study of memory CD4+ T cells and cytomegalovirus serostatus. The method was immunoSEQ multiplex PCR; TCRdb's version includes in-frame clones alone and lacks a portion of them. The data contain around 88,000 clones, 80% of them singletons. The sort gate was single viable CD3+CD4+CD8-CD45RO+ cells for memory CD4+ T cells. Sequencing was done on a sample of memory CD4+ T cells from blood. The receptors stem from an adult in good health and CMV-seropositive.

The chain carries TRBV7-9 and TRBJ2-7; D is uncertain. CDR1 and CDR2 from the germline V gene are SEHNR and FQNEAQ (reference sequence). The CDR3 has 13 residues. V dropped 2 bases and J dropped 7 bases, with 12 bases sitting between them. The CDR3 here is CASSLMAGGEQYF. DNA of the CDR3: TGTGCCAGCAGCTTAATGGCAGGTGGGGAGCAGTACTTC.

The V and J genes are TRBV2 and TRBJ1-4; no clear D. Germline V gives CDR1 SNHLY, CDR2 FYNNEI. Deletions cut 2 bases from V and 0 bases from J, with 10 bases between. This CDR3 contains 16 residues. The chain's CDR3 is CASSEWSPATNEKLFF. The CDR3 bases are TGTGCCAGCAGTGAATGGTCACCCGCAACTAATGAAAAACTGTTTTTT. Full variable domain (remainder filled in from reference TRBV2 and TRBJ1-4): EPEVTQTPSHQVTQMGQEVILRCVPISNHLYFYWYRQILGQKVEFLVSFYNNEISEKSEIFDDQFSVERPDGSNFTLKIRSTKLEDSAMYFCASSEWSPATNEKLFFGSGTQLSVL.

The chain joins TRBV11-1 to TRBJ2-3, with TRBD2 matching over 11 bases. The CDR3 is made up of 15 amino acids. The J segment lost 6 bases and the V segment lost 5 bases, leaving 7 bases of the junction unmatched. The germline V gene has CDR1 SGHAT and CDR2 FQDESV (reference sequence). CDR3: CASSPRTSGSDTQYF. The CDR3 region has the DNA TGTGCCAGCAGCCCCAGGACTAGCGGGTCGGATACGCAGTATTTT.

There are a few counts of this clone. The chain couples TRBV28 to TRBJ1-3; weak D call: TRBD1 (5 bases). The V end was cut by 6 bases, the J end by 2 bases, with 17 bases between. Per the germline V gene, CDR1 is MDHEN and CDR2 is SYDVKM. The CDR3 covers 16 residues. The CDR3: CASRGSGAGTGNTIYF. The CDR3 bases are TGTGCCAGCAGGGGGAGCGGGGCAGGGACTGGAAACACCATATATTTT.

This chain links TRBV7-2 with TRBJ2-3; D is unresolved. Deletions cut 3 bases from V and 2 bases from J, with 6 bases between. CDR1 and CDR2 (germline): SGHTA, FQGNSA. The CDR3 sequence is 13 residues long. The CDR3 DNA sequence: TGTGCCAGCAGCTTCCGCATCACAGATACGCAGTATTTT. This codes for CASSFRITDTQYF.

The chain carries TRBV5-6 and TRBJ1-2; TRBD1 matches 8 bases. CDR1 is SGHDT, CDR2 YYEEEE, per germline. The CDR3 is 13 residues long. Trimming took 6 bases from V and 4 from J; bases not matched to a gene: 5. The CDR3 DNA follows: TGTGCCAGCAACCTGGACAGGGCCTATGGCTACACCTTC. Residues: CASNLDRAYGYTF.

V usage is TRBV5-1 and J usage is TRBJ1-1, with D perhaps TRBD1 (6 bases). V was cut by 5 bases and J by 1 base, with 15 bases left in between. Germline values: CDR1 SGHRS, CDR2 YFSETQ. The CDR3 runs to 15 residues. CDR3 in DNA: TGCGCCAGCAGGGTTTTACAGGGATCGAACACTGAAGCTTTCTTT. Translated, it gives CASRVLQGSNTEAFF.

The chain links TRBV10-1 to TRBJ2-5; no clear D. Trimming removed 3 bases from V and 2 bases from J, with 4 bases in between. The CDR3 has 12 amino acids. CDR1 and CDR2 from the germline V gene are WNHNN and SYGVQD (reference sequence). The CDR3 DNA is TGCGCCAGCAGTGACCAGCAAGAGACCCAGTACTTC. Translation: CASSDQQETQYF.

CDR3 amino acids: CASSRRTSGPGTQYF. The CDR3, as DNA: TGTGCCAGCAGCCGTAGGACTAGCGGCCCAGGTACCCAGTACTTC. The genes are TRBV7-2 and TRBJ2-5, with TRBD2 identical over 10 bases. The germline gives CDR1 SGHTA, CDR2 FQGNSA. The J segment lost 8 bases and the V segment lost 5 bases, leaving 11 bases of the junction unmatched. The length of the CDR3 is 15 residues.

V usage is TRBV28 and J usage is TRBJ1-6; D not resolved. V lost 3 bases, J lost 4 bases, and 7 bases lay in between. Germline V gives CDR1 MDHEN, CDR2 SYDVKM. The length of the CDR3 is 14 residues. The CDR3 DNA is TGTGCCAGCAGTTTGAGGAAATATAATTCACCCCTCCACTTT. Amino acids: CASSLRKYNSPLHF.

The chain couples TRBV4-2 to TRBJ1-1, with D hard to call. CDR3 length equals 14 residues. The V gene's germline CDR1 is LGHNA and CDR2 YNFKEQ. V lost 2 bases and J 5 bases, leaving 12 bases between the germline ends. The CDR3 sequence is CASSQSPFLTEAFF. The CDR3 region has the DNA TGTGCCAGCAGCCAATCCCCCTTTTTGACTGAAGCTTTCTTT.

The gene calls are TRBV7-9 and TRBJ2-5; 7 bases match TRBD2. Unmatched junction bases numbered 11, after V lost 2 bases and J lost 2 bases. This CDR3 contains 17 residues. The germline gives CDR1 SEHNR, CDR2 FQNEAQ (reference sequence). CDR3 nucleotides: TGTGCCAGCAGCTTATCGCGGTTTAGCGGGCAACAAGAGACCCAGTACTTC. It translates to CASSLSRFSGQQETQYF.

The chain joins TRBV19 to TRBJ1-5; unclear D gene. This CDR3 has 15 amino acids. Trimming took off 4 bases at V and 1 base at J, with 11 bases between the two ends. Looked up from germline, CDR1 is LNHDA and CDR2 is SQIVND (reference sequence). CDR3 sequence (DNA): TGTGCCAGTAGTAACCCCGGCGGGAGCAATCAGCCCCAGCATTTT. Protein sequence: CASSNPGGSNQPQHF.

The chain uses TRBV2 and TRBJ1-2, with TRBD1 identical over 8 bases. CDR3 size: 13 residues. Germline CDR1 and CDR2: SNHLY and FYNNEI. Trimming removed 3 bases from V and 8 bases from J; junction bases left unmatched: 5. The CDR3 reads CASSDQGASGYTF. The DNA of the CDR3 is TGTGCCAGCAGTGATCAGGGGGCGTCCGGCTACACCTTC.

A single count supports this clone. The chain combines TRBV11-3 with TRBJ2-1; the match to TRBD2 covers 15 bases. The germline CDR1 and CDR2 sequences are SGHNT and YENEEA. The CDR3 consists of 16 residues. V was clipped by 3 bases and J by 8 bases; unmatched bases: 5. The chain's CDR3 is CASSLGLAGGLHEQFF. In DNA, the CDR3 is TGTGCCAGCAGCTTGGGACTAGCGGGAGGCCTGCATGAGCAGTTCTTC.

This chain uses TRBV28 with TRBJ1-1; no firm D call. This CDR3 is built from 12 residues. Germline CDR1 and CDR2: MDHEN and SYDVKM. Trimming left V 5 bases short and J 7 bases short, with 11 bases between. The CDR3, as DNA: TGTGCCAGCAGTGAACGACGTCGTGAAGCTTTCTTT. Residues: CASSERRREAFF.

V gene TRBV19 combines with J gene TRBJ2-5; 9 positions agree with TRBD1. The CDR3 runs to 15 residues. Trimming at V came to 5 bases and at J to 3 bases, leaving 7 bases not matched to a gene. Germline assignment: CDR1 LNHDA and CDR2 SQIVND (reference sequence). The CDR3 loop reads CASSLGTGTEETQYF. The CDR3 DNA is TGTGCCAGTAGTCTCGGGACAGGGACAGAAGAGACCCAGTACTTC.

The CDR3 DNA follows: TGCGCCAGCAGCCAAGTTCCAAACCTCCGGGCATACGAGCAGTACTTC. Its protein product is CASSQVPNLRAYEQYF. The chain couples TRBV4-1 to TRBJ2-7; D not certain. CDR3 length: 16 residues. CDR1 and CDR2 from the germline V gene are MGHRA and YSYEKL. V lost 1 base and J 4 bases, leaving 17 bases between the germline ends.

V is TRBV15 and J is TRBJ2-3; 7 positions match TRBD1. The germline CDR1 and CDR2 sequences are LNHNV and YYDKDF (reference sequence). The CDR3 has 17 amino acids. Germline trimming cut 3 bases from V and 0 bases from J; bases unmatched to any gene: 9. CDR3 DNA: TGTGCCACCAGCAGTGCCACAGGGGAAACTAGCACAGATACGCAGTATTTT. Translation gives CATSSATGETSTDTQYF.